This T cell receptor (beta chain) was documented in a study of PD-L1 blockade in urothelial cancer. This CDR3 spans 14 amino acids. Germline V CDR1 and CDR2: MDHEN, SYDVKM. The method was immunoSEQ multiplex PCR; TCRdb's version includes in-frame clones alone and lacks a portion of them. Of under 35,000 clones listed, around 90% were seen once; the top ten hold over 1.5%. This clone turned up a few times. A junction boundary mismatches the germline segment, possibly from a read error. The chain has TRBV28 and TRBJ1-2; TRBD1 is a possible D gene (6 bases). The sequence was collected from a man in his forties or fifties with urothelial cancer. The sample here was PBMCs, taken around atezolizumab (anti-PD-L1) treatment. CDR3 nucleotides: TGTGCCAGCGGTTTACAGGGATACCGCTATGGCTACACCTTC. This translates into CASGLQGYRYGYTF.